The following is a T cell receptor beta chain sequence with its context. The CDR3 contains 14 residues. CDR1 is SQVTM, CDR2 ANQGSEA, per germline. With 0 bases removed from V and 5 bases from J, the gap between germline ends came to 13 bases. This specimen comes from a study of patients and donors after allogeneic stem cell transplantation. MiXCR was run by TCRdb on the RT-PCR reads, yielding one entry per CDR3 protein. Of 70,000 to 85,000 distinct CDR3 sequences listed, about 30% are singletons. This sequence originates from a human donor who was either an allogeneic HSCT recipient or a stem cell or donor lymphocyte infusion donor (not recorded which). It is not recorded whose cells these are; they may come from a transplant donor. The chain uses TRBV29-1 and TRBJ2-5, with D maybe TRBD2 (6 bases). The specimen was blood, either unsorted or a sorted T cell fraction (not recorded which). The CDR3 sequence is CSVEDPEGRETQYF. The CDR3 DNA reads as TGCAGCGTTGAAGATCCAGAAGGGAGGGAGACCCAGTACTTC.